One and the same sample provided the 12 T cell receptor beta chains below, sequenced in a study of blood T cell repertoires in COVID-19. Repertoires were generated with immunoSEQ multiplex PCR, while TCRdb's copy carries only in-frame clones and drops some. Here the sample spans around 230,000 clones, around four fifths being singletons. The sequencing sample was made of peripheral blood. Receptor source: a woman in her sixties with active or convalescent COVID-19.

The CDR3 DNA follows: TGTGCCAGCAGTGAAGTGGGCGGGAACTATGGCTACACCTTC. It codes for CASSEVGGNYGYTF. The chain recombines TRBV2 with TRBJ1-2, with unresolved D. The CDR3 is made up of 14 amino acids. Deletions cut 1 base from V and 2 bases from J, with 8 bases between. Germline V gene sequence: CDR1 SNHLY, CDR2 FYNNEI.

The rearrangement links TRBV21-1 to TRBJ2-7; whether TRBD1, the table's D call, matches the DNA was not checked. TRBV21-1 is a recognized pseudogene. The CDR3 is made up of 15 amino acids. The CDR3 loop is CASSPQATPSYEQYF. In DNA, the CDR3 is TGTGCCAGCAGCCCACAGGCCACCCCCTCCTACGAGCAGTACTTC.

CDR3 in amino acids: CASSPLQRGRREETQYF. Here the CDR3 DNA reads TGTGCCAGCAGCCCCCTCCAGCGGGGCCGTAGGGAAGAGACCCAGTACTTC. This rearrangement joins TRBV7-8 to TRBJ2-5, with 7 nucleotides matching TRBD2. This CDR3 has 17 amino acids. V gave up 5 bases and J gave up 3 bases; unmatched junction bases: 15. CDR1 is SGHVS, CDR2 FQNEAQ, per germline.

The CDR3 loop is CASSPFLTGMNTEAFF. CDR3 nucleotide sequence: TGTGCCAGCAGCCCCTTTCTGACAGGAATGAACACTGAAGCTTTCTTT. This chain uses TRBV7-2 with TRBJ1-1; maybe TRBD1 (6 bases). Trimming pared 5 bases from V and 0 bases from J, leaving 16 bases between. CDR1 and CDR2 from the germline V gene are SGHTA and FQGNSA. CDR3 size: 16 residues.

V and J are TRBV10-3 and TRBJ2-1; 14 bases are shared with TRBD2. The CDR3 totals 16 residues. J was trimmed by 9 bases and V by 5 bases; bases with no gene match: 9. Germline values: CDR1 ENHRY, CDR2 SYGVKD. The CDR3 DNA sequence: TGTGCCATCAGTCCGACTAGCGGGGGGGCACAAAGTGAGCAGTTCTTC. It translates to CAISPTSGGAQSEQFF.

The CDR3 nucleotides read TGCGCCAGCAGTGAGTCGAGGAGCGGGGGGGCCGACACAGATACGCAGTATTTT. It codes for CASSESRSGGADTDTQYF. The chain joins TRBV10-2 to TRBJ2-3; 10 positions match TRBD2. Trimming at V came to 0 bases and at J to 2 bases, leaving 8 bases not matched to a gene. CDR1 is WSHSY, CDR2 SAAADI, per germline. The length of the CDR3 is 18 residues.

The rearrangement joins TRBV6-6 to TRBJ2-3; 8 bases map to TRBD2. V was pared by 6 bases and J by 5 bases, with 13 bases of the junction left unmatched. The CDR3 sequence is 16 residues long. Germline V gene lookup returns CDR1 MNHNY and CDR2 SVGAGI (reference sequence). The CDR3 region has the DNA TGTGCCAGCAGCCCAGCTACTAGCGGCGCCGTAGATACGCAGTATTTT. Amino acids: CASSPATSGAVDTQYF.

This rearrangement joins TRBV18 to TRBJ1-3, with 8 positions matching TRBD1. The V gene end was trimmed by 4 bases and the J gene end by 0 bases; junction bases not matched to a gene: 5. CDR3 size: 16 residues. Germline CDR1 and CDR2: KGHSH and LQKENI. CDR3 sequence (DNA): TGTGCCAGCTCACACGGACAGGGCTTCTCTGGAAACACCATATATTTT. Its protein product is CASSHGQGFSGNTIYF.

This chain joins TRBV2 and TRBJ2-7, with 8 bases identical to TRBD1. The trim removed 10 bases at V and 2 bases at J, leaving 4 bases unmatched. The germline V gene encodes CDR1 SNHLY and CDR2 FYNNEI. This CDR3 has 12 residues. The CDR3 spells CANRQGPYEQYF. DNA for the CDR3: TGTGCCAACCGACAGGGGCCCTACGAGCAGTACTTC.

The chain joins TRBV30 to TRBJ1-1; no reliable D call. Germline lookup yields CDR1 GTSNPN and CDR2 SVGIG (reference sequence). The CDR3 has 13 residues. Trimming shortened V by 2 bases and J by 3 bases, and 10 bases separated the two germline ends. CDR3 protein: CAWSFQQYTEAFF. The DNA of the CDR3 is TGTGCCTGGAGTTTCCAACAGTACACTGAAGCTTTCTTT.

The V and J genes are TRBV10-2 and TRBJ2-7, with D uncertain. Per the germline V gene, CDR1 is WSHSY and CDR2 is SAAADI. V was trimmed by 0 bases and J by 2 bases, leaving 14 bases between them. The CDR3 has 16 amino acids. The CDR3: CASSESRLQPTYEQYF. In DNA, the CDR3 is TGCGCCAGCAGTGAGTCCCGACTTCAACCCACCTACGAGCAGTACTTC.

The chain is built from TRBV28 and TRBJ1-2, with TRBD1 matching over 9 bases. Per the germline V gene, CDR1 is MDHEN and CDR2 is SYDVKM. CDR3 size: 14 residues. Unmatched junction bases numbered 8, after V lost 6 bases and J lost 6 bases. The DNA for the CDR3 is TGTGCCAGCAGCACAGGGGGCGGGAATAATGGCTACACCTTC. This translates into CASSTGGGNNGYTF.